Each of the 12 T cell receptor beta chains below was sequenced from the same sample in a study of vaccination and CD4 T cells after COVID-19. Treatment: roughly 11-day PBMC culture with coronavirus spike peptide pools or control peptides (ViraFEST assay). With the Oncomine TCR Beta short-read assay, DNA from cultured CD4+ T cells was sequenced. TCRdb re-analysed the PCR reads in MiXCR, keeping a single row per CDR3 protein. The table has 8,500 to 13,000 distinct CDR3 sequences, roughly 31% seen once. Antigen specificity for these receptors is unknown. The sample was CD4+ T cells from blood, cultured in vitro. The receptors derive from a human donor who had recovered from COVID-19.

This clonotype was seen a few times. The J gene is TRBJ2-1, the V gene TRBV24-1; D is perhaps TRBD2 (6 bases). The CDR3 is 13 amino acids. The germline gives CDR1 KGHDR, CDR2 SFDVKD. V lost 0 bases, J lost 9 bases, and 8 bases lay in between. Written as DNA, the CDR3 is TGTGCCACCAGTGATTTGGGGGGGTCTGAGCAGTTCTTC. Translating gives CATSDLGGSEQFF.

The chain joins TRBV5-5 to TRBJ1-2; D ambiguous. V was clipped by 4 bases and J by 5 bases, with 18 bases between them. This CDR3 spans 15 amino acids. CDR1 is SGHKS, CDR2 YYEKEE, per germline (reference sequence). The CDR3 sequence is CASSGPPTAEYGYTF. CDR3 sequence (DNA): TGTGCCAGCAGCGGGCCCCCTACAGCTGAATATGGCTACACCTTC.

The chain employs TRBV27 and TRBJ2-6; TRBD1 is a possible D gene (5 bases). The V and J ends lost 3 bases and 1 base respectively, with 7 bases between them. The CDR3 has 15 amino acids. From germline, CDR1 is MNHEY and CDR2 SMNVEV (reference sequence). CDR3 sequence reads: CASSLAGSGANVLTF. Written as DNA, the CDR3 is TGTGCCAGCAGTTTGGCAGGGTCTGGGGCCAACGTCCTGACTTTC.

This clonotype showed up just a few times. The rearrangement links TRBV27 to TRBJ1-6; TRBD1 is a possible D gene (5 bases). The germline V and J ends were trimmed by 7 bases and 1 base, with 8 bases remaining between them. This CDR3 is built from 14 residues. CDR1 is MNHEY and CDR2 is SMNVEV in the germline V gene (reference sequence). The CDR3 nucleotides are TGTGCCAGCAATTCAGGGTCCTATAATTCACCCCTCCACTTT. This sequence encodes CASNSGSYNSPLHF.

The chain uses TRBV27 and TRBJ2-7; D not certain. CDR1 MNHEY and CDR2 SMNVEV come from the germline V gene (reference sequence). Deletions cut 7 bases from V and 3 bases from J, with 16 bases between. The length of the CDR3 is 14 residues. The CDR3 reads CASMSTGQRYEQYF. The CDR3, as DNA: TGTGCCAGCATGTCCACCGGCCAGCGCTACGAGCAGTACTTC.

The chain employs TRBV6-1 and TRBJ1-1, with D possibly being TRBD1 (6 bases). The germline V gene has CDR1 MNHNS and CDR2 SASEGT. CDR3 size: 15 residues. V shed 8 bases and J shed 6 bases, with 22 bases lying between them. CDR3 DNA sequence: TGTGCCAGCGGGGGCAGGCCCCTCGTCCGGGCTGAAGCTTTCTTT. It is translated as CASGGRPLVRAEAFF.

The chain recombines TRBV6-1 with TRBJ2-7; 9 nucleotides agree with TRBD2. V gave up 4 bases and J gave up 7 bases; unmatched junction bases: 8. The CDR3 is 14 residues long. The germline CDR1 and CDR2 sequences are MNHNS and SASEGT. Here the CDR3 DNA reads TGTGCCAGCAGTGGAGGCGGGGGGGCGCGTGAGCAGTACTTC. Its translation is CASSGGGGAREQYF.

The rearrangement uses TRBV21-1 and TRBJ2-2; the D call TRBD1 from the table was never checked on the DNA. TRBV21-1 is a documented pseudogene. The CDR3 has 16 residues. The CDR3 sequence: CASSNTQGGGTGELFF. The CDR3 DNA follows: TGTGCCAGCAGCAACACACAGGGGGGCGGCACCGGGGAGCTGTTTTTT.

The chain is built from TRBV27 and TRBJ2-1, with 7 bases identical to TRBD1. From germline, CDR1 is MNHEY and CDR2 SMNVEV (reference sequence). V shed 2 bases, J shed 0 bases, and the junction held 4 bases outside the gene matches. The CDR3 loop spans 16 amino acids. The CDR3, as DNA: TGTGCCAGCAGTTTACCGGACAGGAGCTCCTACAATGAGCAGTTCTTC. Amino acids: CASSLPDRSSYNEQFF.

The V call is TRBV11-3, the J call TRBJ2-2; 9 positions agree with TRBD1. The CDR3 length is 15 residues. CDR1 SGHNT and CDR2 YENEEA come from the germline V gene. Trimming took 5 bases from V and 5 from J; bases not matched to a gene: 6. The CDR3 here is CASSPGTGKTGELFF. CDR3 DNA: TGTGCCAGCAGCCCAGGGACAGGGAAAACCGGGGAGCTGTTTTTT.

In its sample, this clonotype was seen a few times. This sequence joins TRBV6-2 or TRBV6-3 and TRBJ1-2; TRBD1 might be the D (5 bases). The CDR3 is 14 residues long. V shed 5 bases and J shed 4 bases, with 14 bases lying between them. CDR1 and CDR2 from the germline V gene are MNHEY and SVGEGT. As DNA, the CDR3 is TGTGCCAGCAGTACTGACAGCACTGCCTATGGCTACACCTTC. Translating gives CASSTDSTAYGYTF.

This chain links TRBV20-1 with TRBJ2-5; D call uncertain. The CDR3 is 14 residues long. V was cut by 4 bases and J by 1 base, with 13 bases left in between. Per the germline V gene, CDR1 is DFQATT and CDR2 is SNEGSKA (reference sequence). As DNA, the CDR3 is TGCAGTGCTACTCGTTCCGGGCTCCAAGAGACCCAGTACTTC. Protein: CSATRSGLQETQYF.